A single sample is the source of the 19 T cell receptor beta chains below, sequenced in a study of blood T cell repertoires in COVID-19 (TCRdb year 2020). The receptor library was made with the immunoSEQ multiplex PCR assay. Drawn from immuneACCESS, this table holds only the in-frame rearrangements with V and J called that TCRdb kept. Clones are partly lost; checked studies trace under half to an unresolved V gene and leave the rest unexplained. This sample holds about 54,000 clones; roughly 90% were observed only once. 3.9% of the sample belongs to the ten largest clones. The material sequenced was peripheral blood. The receptors were sampled from a man aged 45 to 65 with acute or convalescent COVID-19.

The chain employs TRBV3-1 (or the pseudogene TRBV3-2) and TRBJ1-1, with D perhaps matching TRBD1 (5 bases). Per germline, CDR1 LGHDT and CDR2 YNNKEL (reference sequence). V shed 1 base and J shed 8 bases, with 14 bases lying between them. The CDR3 is made up of 14 amino acids. The CDR3 nucleotides are TGTGCCAGCAGCCAAGTCCGGGACCGGGGGGAAGCTTTCTTT. Residues: CASSQVRDRGEAFF.

The rearrangement links TRBV10-2 to TRBJ1-1; D ambiguous. The CDR3 loop spans 15 amino acids. Germline loops: CDR1 WSHSY, CDR2 SAAADI. Trimming pared 0 bases from V and 0 bases from J, leaving 8 bases between. This CDR3 is CASSESLLMNTEAFF. DNA of the CDR3: TGCGCCAGCAGTGAGTCTTTACTAATGAACACTGAAGCTTTCTTT.

This clone has a handful of counts. The junction differs from germline at one of its ends, possibly a read error. The gene calls are TRBV7-2 and TRBJ1-1, with TRBD1 identical over 10 bases. This CDR3 comprises 16 residues. CDR1 and CDR2 (germline): SGHTA, FQGNSA. DNA of the CDR3: TGTGCCAGCAGATTAGGACAGGGGGGACCGAAGACTGAAGCTTTCTTT. It specifies CASRLGQGGPKTEAFF.

V usage is TRBV19 and J usage is TRBJ2-7; 12 nucleotides align to TRBD1. This CDR3 has 14 residues. Unmatched junction bases numbered 3, after V lost 5 bases and J lost 4 bases. Germline V gene data show CDR1 as LNHDA and CDR2 as SQIVND (reference sequence). The CDR3 is CASSPGQGAYEQYF. CDR3 nucleotides: TGTGCCAGTAGTCCGGGACAGGGGGCATACGAGCAGTACTTC.

The chain links TRBV15 to TRBJ2-6; weak D call: TRBD1 (5 bases). Trimming took 1 base from V and 0 from J, leaving 10 bases between them. Germline values: CDR1 LNHNV, CDR2 YYDKDF (reference sequence). This CDR3 is built from 17 residues. The chain's CDR3 is CATSRVSGYSGANVLTF. CDR3 bases: TGTGCCACCAGCAGAGTTTCAGGGTACTCTGGGGCCAACGTCCTGACTTTC.

This clone appeared a single time. The chain uses TRBV12-3 or TRBV12-4 and TRBJ2-3; D unclear. With 3 bases removed from V and 3 bases from J, the gap between germline ends came to 7 bases. The CDR3 loop spans 13 amino acids. DNA for the CDR3: TGTGCCAGCAGTTTCATCGGGACAGATACGCAGTATTTT. It yields the protein CASSFIGTDTQYF.

Only one count was recorded for this clone. V is TRBV6-4 and J is TRBJ2-4; D gene ambiguous. Germline assignment: CDR1 MRHNA and CDR2 SNTAGT. The V end lost 5 bases, the J end lost 8 bases, and 16 bases lay between the germline ends. The CDR3 covers 14 residues. The CDR3 DNA is TGTGCCAGCAGTCCCTCTGGCGGAGCCGACATTCAGTACTTC. Amino acid sequence: CASSPSGGADIQYF.

The rearrangement uses TRBV5-4 and TRBJ1-2, with a possible D match to TRBD1 (5 bases). Germline CDR1 SGHNT, CDR2 YYREEE (reference sequence). The V end was cut by 0 bases, the J end by 2 bases, with 14 bases between. This CDR3 comprises 16 residues. The CDR3 spells CASSLAEGFRNYGYTF. The CDR3 nucleotides read TGTGCCAGCAGCTTGGCGGAGGGGTTTAGGAACTATGGCTACACCTTC.

J is TRBJ2-7 and V is TRBV6-8; TRBD1 might be the D (6 bases). V lost 6 bases and J lost 6, with 12 bases in between. Germline CDR1 MNHGY, CDR2 SAAAGT. The CDR3 has 12 residues. In DNA form, the CDR3 reads TGTGCCAGCAGCATAACAGGGAGCGAGCAGTACTTC. Translating gives CASSITGSEQYF.

The gene calls are TRBV27 and TRBJ1-1; no clear D. Germline CDR1 reads MNHEY; CDR2 reads SMNVEV (reference sequence). The CDR3 loop spans 13 amino acids. Trimming stripped 8 bases from V and 1 base from J, with 11 bases between. This chain's CDR3 is CASRGLGNTEAFF. CDR3 DNA: TGTGCCAGCCGAGGGTTAGGGAACACTGAAGCTTTCTTT.

The chain has TRBV11-3 and TRBJ1-1; 7 bases match TRBD1. This CDR3 region has 15 residues. Germline assignment: CDR1 SGHNT and CDR2 YENEEA. V shed 4 bases and J 2 bases; nucleotides not matched to a gene: 7. In DNA form, the CDR3 reads TGTGCCAGCAGCTCCAGGGACAGCTTAAACACTGAAGCTTTCTTT. Protein product: CASSSRDSLNTEAFF.

The table lists this clone with a few counts. This rearrangement joins TRBV7-2 to TRBJ2-2; 9 bases line up with TRBD2. Losses at the gene ends were 5 bases for V and 6 bases for J; bases not matched to a gene: 10. CDR3 length equals 16 residues. Germline V gives CDR1 SGHTA, CDR2 FQGNSA. The CDR3 DNA follows: TGTGCCAGCAGCCTCCAGCCAGCGGGAGGATCCGGGGAGCTGTTTTTT. Amino acid sequence: CASSLQPAGGSGELFF. Using reference TRBV7-2 and TRBJ2-2 for the parts outside the CDR3, the full variable domain is GAGVSQSPSNKVTEKGKDVELRCDPISGHTALYWYRQSLGQGLEFLIYFQGNSAPDKSGLPSDRFSAERTGGSVSTLTIQRTQQEDSAVYLCASSLQPAGGSGELFFGEGSRLTVL.

The chain combines TRBV19 with TRBJ2-5, with 13 bases identical to TRBD2. The ends lost 5 bases at V and 7 bases at J; junction bases unmatched: 16. Germline lookup yields CDR1 LNHDA and CDR2 SQIVND (reference sequence). The CDR3 is 18 residues long. CDR3 sequence: CASSRTSGRGLQLGTQYF. In DNA, the CDR3 is TGTGCCAGTAGTCGCACTAGCGGGAGGGGACTACAGCTCGGGACCCAGTACTTC.

Here the CDR3 reads CAWSVQSGSYEQYF. CDR3 nucleotide sequence: TGTGCCTGGAGTGTACAGAGCGGTTCCTACGAGCAGTACTTC. The chain links TRBV30 to TRBJ2-7; maybe TRBD2 (5 bases). CDR1 is GTSNPN, CDR2 SVGIG, per germline (reference sequence). The CDR3 is 14 residues long. V lost 0 bases and J 1 base, leaving 10 bases between the germline ends.

Only one count was recorded for this clone. The chain is built from TRBV27 and TRBJ2-1, with 9 bases matching TRBD2. The V segment lost 2 bases and the J segment 6 bases; nucleotides outside the gene matches: 8. The CDR3 is 16 amino acids. The germline CDR1 and CDR2 sequences are MNHEY and SMNVEV (reference sequence). In DNA, the CDR3 is TGTGCCAGCAGTTTAAGGAGCGGGAGGTTCCTCAATGAGCAGTTCTTC. This gives the protein CASSLRSGRFLNEQFF.

The chain couples TRBV7-2 to TRBJ2-1; D perhaps matches TRBD2 (5 bases). The germline V gene encodes CDR1 SGHTA and CDR2 FQGNSA. Trimming took 1 base from V and 6 from J, leaving 10 bases between them. This CDR3 region has 14 residues. The chain's CDR3 is CASSLVRAGNEQFF. DNA for the CDR3: TGTGCCAGCAGCTTAGTCCGGGCGGGCAATGAGCAGTTCTTC.

The chain has TRBV11-2 and TRBJ1-2, with D perhaps matching TRBD1 (5 bases). Germline V gene data show CDR1 as SGHAT and CDR2 as FQNNGV. The CDR3 is 16 residues long. With 0 bases removed from V and 0 bases from J, the gap between germline ends came to 11 bases. The CDR3 DNA is TGTGCCAGCAGCTTAGAGCGCAGGGCTGCTAACTATGGCTACACCTTC. It encodes CASSLERRAANYGYTF.

The CDR3 DNA reads TGTGCCAGCAACCAGAGATTCCAGGGGCTCCTAGATAGGGATTACGAGCAGTACTTC. It translates to CASNQRFQGLLDRDYEQYF. The V call is TRBV5-5, the J call TRBJ2-7, with D perhaps matching TRBD1 (6 bases). The CDR3 extends over 19 amino acids. CDR1 is SGHKS and CDR2 is YYEKEE in the germline V gene (reference sequence). The germline V and J ends were trimmed by 6 bases and 4 bases, with 32 bases remaining between them.

The chain uses TRBV4-3 and TRBJ2-7; D not resolved. There are 14 residues in the CDR3. Germline CDR1 and CDR2: LGHNA and YSLEER. Trimming pared 1 base from V and 3 bases from J, leaving 10 bases between. The CDR3 loop reads CASSQGSLSYEQYF. Written as DNA, the CDR3 is TGCGCCAGCAGCCAAGGGTCCCTAAGCTACGAGCAGTACTTC.